Reported below is one TCR beta chain. Its antigen is currently unknown. This record belongs to a study of a mutant IDH1 vaccine in newly diagnosed glioma. Study information: Most had both radiotherapy and temozolomide beforehand; others had only one. Study-level findings and limits: Pseudoprogression apparently lacked any relation to changes in top peripheral T cell clonotypes.

TCRdb's table, derived via immunoSEQ multiplex PCR, lists solely in-frame clones and lacks some. The table lists around 50,000 clones, 80% to 90% of them singletons. Time point indicated: baseline, week 1 (first vaccination visit). As for treatment: pre-vaccination baseline after standard-of-care therapy. Per the germline V gene, CDR1 is SGHAT and CDR2 is FQNNGV. The ends lost 5 bases at V and 4 bases at J; junction bases unmatched: 11. This CDR3 has 16 residues. This TCR was recovered from a middle-aged man with glioma. Sequences were derived from PBMCs, sampled from a glioma patient treated with radiotherapy, temozolomide or both. This chain joins TRBV11-2 and TRBJ2-5; 9 bases match TRBD1. CDR3 sequence: CASSRAGQGVGETQYF. CDR3 DNA sequence: TGTGCCAGCAGCCGCGCGGGACAGGGTGTGGGAGAGACCCAGTACTTC.